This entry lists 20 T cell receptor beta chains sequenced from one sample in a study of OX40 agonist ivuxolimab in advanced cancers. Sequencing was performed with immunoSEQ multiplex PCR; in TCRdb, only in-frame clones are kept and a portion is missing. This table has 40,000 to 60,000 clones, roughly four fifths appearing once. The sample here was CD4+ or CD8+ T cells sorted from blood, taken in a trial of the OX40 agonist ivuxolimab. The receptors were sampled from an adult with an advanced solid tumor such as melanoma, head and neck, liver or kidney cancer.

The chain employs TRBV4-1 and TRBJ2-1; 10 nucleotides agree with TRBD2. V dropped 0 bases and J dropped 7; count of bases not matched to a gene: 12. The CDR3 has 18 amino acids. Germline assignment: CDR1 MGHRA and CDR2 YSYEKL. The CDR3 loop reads CASSQDPLNSGGRNEQFF. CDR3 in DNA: TGCGCCAGCAGCCAAGATCCCTTGAATAGCGGGGGGAGGAATGAGCAGTTCTTC.

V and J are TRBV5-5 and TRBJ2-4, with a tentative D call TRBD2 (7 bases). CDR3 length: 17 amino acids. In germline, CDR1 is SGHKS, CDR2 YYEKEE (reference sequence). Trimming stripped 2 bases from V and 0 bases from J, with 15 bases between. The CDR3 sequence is CASSFLGGELAKNIQYF. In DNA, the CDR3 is TGTGCCAGCAGCTTTTTAGGGGGGGAGCTAGCCAAAAACATTCAGTACTTC.

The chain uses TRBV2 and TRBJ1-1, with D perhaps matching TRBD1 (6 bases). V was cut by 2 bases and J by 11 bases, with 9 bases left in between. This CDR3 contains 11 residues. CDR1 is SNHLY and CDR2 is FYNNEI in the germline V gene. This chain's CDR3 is CASSERGRAFF. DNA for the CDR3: TGTGCCAGCAGTGAAAGGGGGAGGGCTTTCTTT.

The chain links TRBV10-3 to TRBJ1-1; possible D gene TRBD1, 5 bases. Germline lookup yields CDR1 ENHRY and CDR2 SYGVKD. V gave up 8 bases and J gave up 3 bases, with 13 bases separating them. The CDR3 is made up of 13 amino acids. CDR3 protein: CAIRRGIDTEAFF. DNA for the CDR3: TGTGCCATCCGGAGGGGCATAGACACTGAAGCTTTCTTT.

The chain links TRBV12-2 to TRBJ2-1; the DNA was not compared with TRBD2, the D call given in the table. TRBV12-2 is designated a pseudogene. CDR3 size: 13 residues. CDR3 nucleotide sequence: TGTGCAAGTCAGGTCCCCCCCCTAGAGCTGCAGTTCTTC. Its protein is CASQVPPLELQFF.

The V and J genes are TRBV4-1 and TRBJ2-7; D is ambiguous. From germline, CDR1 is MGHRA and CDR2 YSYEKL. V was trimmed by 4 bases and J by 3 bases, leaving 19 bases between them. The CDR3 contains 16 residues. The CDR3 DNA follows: TGCGCCAGCAGCCCCGAGTTTGGCGAACGCCTCTACGAGCAGTACTTC. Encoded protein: CASSPEFGERLYEQYF.

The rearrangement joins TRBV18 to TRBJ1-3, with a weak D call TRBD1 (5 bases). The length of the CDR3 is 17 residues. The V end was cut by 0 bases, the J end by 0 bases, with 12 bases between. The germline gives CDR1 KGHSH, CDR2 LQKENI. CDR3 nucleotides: TGTGCCAGCTCACCACCGGTGGCAGGGAACTCTGGAAACACCATATATTTT. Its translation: CASSPPVAGNSGNTIYF. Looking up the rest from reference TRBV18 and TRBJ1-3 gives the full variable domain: NAGVMQNPRHLVRRRGQEARLRCSPMKGHSHVYWYRQLPEEGLKFMVYLQKENIIDESGMPKERFSAEFPKEGPSILRIQQVVRGDSAAYFCASSPPVAGNSGNTIYFGEGSWLTVV.

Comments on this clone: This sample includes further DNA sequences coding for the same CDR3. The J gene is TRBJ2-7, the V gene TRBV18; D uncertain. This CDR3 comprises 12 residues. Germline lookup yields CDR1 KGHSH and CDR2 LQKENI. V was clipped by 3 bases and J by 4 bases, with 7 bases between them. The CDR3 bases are TGTGCCAGCTCACCCGGACGTTACGAGCAGTACTTC. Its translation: CASSPGRYEQYF.

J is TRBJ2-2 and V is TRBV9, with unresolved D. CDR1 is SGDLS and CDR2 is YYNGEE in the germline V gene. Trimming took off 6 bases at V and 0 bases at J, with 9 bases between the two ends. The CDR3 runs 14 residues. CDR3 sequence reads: CASTTHSNTGELFF. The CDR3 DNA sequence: TGTGCCAGCACCACACATTCGAACACCGGGGAGCTGTTTTTT. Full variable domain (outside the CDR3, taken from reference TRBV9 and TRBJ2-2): DSGVTQTPKHLITATGQRVTLRCSPRSGDLSVYWYQQSLDQGLQFLIQYYNGEERAKGNILERFSAQQFPDLHSELNLSSLELGDSALYFCASTTHSNTGELFFGEGSRLTVL.

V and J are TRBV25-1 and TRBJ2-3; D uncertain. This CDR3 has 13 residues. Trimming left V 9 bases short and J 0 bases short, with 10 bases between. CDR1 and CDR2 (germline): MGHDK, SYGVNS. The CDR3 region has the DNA TGTGCCAGTCCTGGTACTAGCACAGATACGCAGTATTTT. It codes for CASPGTSTDTQYF.

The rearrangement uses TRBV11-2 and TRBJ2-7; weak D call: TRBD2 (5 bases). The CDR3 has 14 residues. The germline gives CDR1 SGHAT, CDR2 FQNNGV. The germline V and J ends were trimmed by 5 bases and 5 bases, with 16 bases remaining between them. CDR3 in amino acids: CASSADMEVDEQYF. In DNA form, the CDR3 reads TGTGCCAGCAGCGCAGACATGGAGGTCGACGAGCAGTACTTC.

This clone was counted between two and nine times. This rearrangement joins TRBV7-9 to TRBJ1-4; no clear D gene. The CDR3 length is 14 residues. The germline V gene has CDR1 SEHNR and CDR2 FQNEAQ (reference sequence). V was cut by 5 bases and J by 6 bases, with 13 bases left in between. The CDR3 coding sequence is TGTGCCAGCAGCCAACTAGCCCAAGATGAAAAACTGTTTTTT. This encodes CASSQLAQDEKLFF.

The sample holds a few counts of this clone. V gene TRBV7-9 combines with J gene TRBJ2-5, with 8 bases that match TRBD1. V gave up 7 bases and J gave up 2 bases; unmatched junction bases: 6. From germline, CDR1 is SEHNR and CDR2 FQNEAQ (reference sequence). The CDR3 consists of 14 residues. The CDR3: CASTDRGFQETQYF. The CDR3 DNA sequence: TGTGCCAGCACAGACAGGGGCTTTCAAGAGACCCAGTACTTC. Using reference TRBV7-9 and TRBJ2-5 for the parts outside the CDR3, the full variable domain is DTGVSQNPRHKITKRGQNVTFRCDPISEHNRLYWYRQTLGQGPEFLTYFQNEAQLEKSRLLSDRFSAERPKGSFSTLEIQRTEQGDSAMYLCASTDRGFQETQYFGPGTRLLVL.

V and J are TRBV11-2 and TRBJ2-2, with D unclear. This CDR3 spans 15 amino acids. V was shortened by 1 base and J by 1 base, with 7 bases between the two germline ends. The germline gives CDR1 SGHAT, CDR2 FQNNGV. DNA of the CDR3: TGTGCCAGCAGCTTAGTTTCACTGAACACCGGGGAGCTGTTTTTT. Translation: CASSLVSLNTGELFF.

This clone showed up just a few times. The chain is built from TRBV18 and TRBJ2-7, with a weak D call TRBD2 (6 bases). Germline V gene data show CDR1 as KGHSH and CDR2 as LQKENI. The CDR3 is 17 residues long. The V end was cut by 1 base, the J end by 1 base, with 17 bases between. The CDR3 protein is CASSPLGGSSLSYEQYF. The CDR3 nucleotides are TGTGCCAGCTCACCACTTGGGGGGAGCAGCTTATCCTACGAGCAGTACTTC.

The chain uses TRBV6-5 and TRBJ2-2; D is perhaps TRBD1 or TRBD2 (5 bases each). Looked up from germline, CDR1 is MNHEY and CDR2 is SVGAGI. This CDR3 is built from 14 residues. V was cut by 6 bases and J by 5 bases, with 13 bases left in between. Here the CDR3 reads CASRPGLFTGELFF. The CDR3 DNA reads TGTGCCAGCAGACCGGGGCTTTTTACCGGGGAGCTGTTTTTT.

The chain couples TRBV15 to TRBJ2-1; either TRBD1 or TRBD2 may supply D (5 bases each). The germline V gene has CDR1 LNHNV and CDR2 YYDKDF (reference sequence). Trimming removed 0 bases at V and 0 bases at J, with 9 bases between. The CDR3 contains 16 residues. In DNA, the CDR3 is TGTGCCACCAGCAGAGATATGGGGGTCTCCTACAATGAGCAGTTCTTC. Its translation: CATSRDMGVSYNEQFF.

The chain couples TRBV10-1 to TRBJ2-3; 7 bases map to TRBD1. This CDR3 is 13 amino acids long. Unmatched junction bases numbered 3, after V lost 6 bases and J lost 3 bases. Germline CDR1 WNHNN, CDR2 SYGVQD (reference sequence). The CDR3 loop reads CASSRQGTDTQYF. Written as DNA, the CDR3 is TGCGCCAGCAGCCGACAGGGTACAGATACGCAGTATTTT.

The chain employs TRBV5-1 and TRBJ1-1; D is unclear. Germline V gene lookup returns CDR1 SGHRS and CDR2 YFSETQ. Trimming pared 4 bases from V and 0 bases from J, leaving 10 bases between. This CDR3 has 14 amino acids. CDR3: CASSLGSVNTEAFF. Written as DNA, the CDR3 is TGCGCCAGCAGCCTAGGGTCCGTGAACACTGAAGCTTTCTTT.

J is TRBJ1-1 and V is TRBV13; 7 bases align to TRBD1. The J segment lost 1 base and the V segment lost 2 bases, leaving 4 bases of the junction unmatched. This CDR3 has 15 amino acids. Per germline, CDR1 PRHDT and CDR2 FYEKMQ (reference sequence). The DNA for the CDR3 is TGTGCCAGCAGCTTAAGAGGACAGGCGAACACTGAAGCTTTCTTT. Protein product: CASSLRGQANTEAFF.